This TCR beta chain was sequenced during a study of T cell changes during pregnancy in multiple sclerosis. The CDR3 totals 15 residues. The germline V gene has CDR1 MNHNS and CDR2 SASEGT. Germline trimming cut 5 bases from V and 5 bases from J; bases unmatched to any gene: 8. TCRdb's copy holds only in-frame clones and misses some; the assay was immunoSEQ multiplex PCR. The profile covers just under 65,000 clones, with about 90% appearing a single time and approximately 2.3% taken by the ten largest. The clonotype was recovered from a female donor in good health, enrolled as a control in a pregnancy study. The rearrangement uses TRBV6-1 and TRBJ2-2; 7 nucleotides agree with TRBD1. The sequencing here drew on peripheral blood, taken in the second trimester of pregnancy. The CDR3 region has the DNA TGTGCCAGCAGTAAATCGACAGGGTTAACCGGGGAGCTGTTTTTT. Protein product: CASSKSTGLTGELFF.